This record looks at one T cell receptor (beta chain) sequence and its context. The repertoire was sequenced with immunoSEQ multiplex PCR; TCRdb's copy has only in-frame clones and lacks some. The sample holds 200,000 to 250,000 clones, more than 80% seen once. These data belong to a study of blood T cell repertoires in COVID-19. The wider study: Samples taken during acute and convalescent COVID-19 were collected in the United States, Italy and Spain.

V was clipped by 4 bases and J by 2 bases, with 11 bases between them. Germline V CDR1 and CDR2: LNHDA, SQIVND (reference sequence). The CDR3 extends over 14 amino acids. Participants were aged roughly 18 to 89 years from around 24 US areas. Recovered Cohort 3 donors showed two negative PCRs, clearance, or symptom resolution. What was sequenced was PBMCs or T cells enriched from blood (not recorded which). This receptor was obtained from a man aged 55 to 69 who had recovered from COVID-19. This chain links TRBV19 with TRBJ1-2; D perhaps matches TRBD1 (6 bases). CDR3 bases: TGTGCCAGTAGTACCGGACAGCTAAACTATGGCTACACCTTC. Protein sequence: CASSTGQLNYGYTF.